The clone carrying this T cell receptor (beta chain) was recorded at least ten times. Its antigen is as yet unknown. Stated time point: persistent/refractory GD, antithyroid drugs over 5 years with positive TRAb. Construction of the TCR library relied on RNA isolated from PBMCs. These data come from a study of regulatory T cells in long-lasting Graves disease. Study-wide findings and caveats: Exclusively peripheral blood, rather than thyroid tissue, was studied.

Per germline, CDR1 MNHNS and CDR2 SASEGT. This CDR3 has 16 residues. The J segment lost 5 bases and the V segment lost 4 bases, leaving 11 bases of the junction unmatched. iRepertoire HTBI primers and Arm-PCR of CDR3 regions built TCR beta libraries. In TCRdb, the multiplex PCR reads were re-called with MiXCR into one record per CDR3 protein. The repertoire holds around 460,000 distinct CDR3 sequences, with 20% to 25% as singletons. The genes are TRBV6-1 and TRBJ2-5, with 9 bases matching TRBD1. The TCR was taken from a female donor with Graves disease. The specimen comprised peripheral blood mononuclear cells (PBMCs), sampled when the disease was refractory, from a patient treated with antithyroid drugs. CDR3 bases: TGTGCCAGCAGTGGCAATGAACAGGGGGCGTGGGAGACCCAGTACTTC. Protein: CASSGNEQGAWETQYF.